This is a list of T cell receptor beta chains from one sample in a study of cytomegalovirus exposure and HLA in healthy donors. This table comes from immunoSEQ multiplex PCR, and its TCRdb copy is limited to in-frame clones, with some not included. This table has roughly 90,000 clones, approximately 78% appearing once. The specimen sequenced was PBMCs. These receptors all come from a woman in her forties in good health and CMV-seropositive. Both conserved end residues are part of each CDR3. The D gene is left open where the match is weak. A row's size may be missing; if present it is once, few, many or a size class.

CDR3aa: CASSTSGSGFSYNEQFF
CDR3nt: TGTGCCAGTAGTACTAGCGGGAGTGGTTTCTCCTACAATGAGCAGTTCTTC
v_gene: TRBV19
abundance: few
d_gene: TRBD2
j_gene: TRBJ2-1

CDR3aa: CASREVVTGAYEQYF
CDR3nt: TGTGCCAGCAGGGAGGTGGTAACGGGAGCCTACGAGCAGTACTTC
v_gene: TRBV6-5
abundance: NA
d_gene: NA
j_gene: TRBJ2-7

CDR3aa: CASSPTGTGSGELFF
CDR3nt: TGTGCCAGCAGCCCGACGGGGACAGGGTCCGGGGAGCTGTTTTTT
v_gene: TRBV5-6
abundance: few
d_gene: TRBD1
j_gene: TRBJ2-2

CDR3aa: CASSRRGDTGELFF
CDR3nt: TGTGCCAGCAGTCGCAGGGGAGACACCGGGGAGCTGTTTTTT
v_gene: TRBV25-1
abundance: NA
d_gene: NA
j_gene: TRBJ2-2

CDR3aa: CAGGTQLRHANTGELFF
CDR3nt: TGTGCCGGCGGGACTCAGCTACGACACGCGAACACCGGGGAGCTGTTTTTT
v_gene: TRBV30
abundance: NA
d_gene: NA
j_gene: TRBJ2-2

CDR3aa: CASSLNSRGTGEPFF
CDR3nt: TGTGCCAGCAGCTTAAATTCCAGGGGAACCGGGGAGCCGTTTTTT
v_gene: TRBV7-3
abundance: NA
d_gene: NA
j_gene: TRBJ2-2

CDR3aa: CAWQGWSGRATDTQYF
CDR3nt: TGTGCCTGGCAGGGATGGAGCGGGAGGGCCACAGATACGCAGTATTTT
v_gene: TRBV30
abundance: NA
d_gene: TRBD2
j_gene: TRBJ2-3

CDR3aa: CSVGANEKLFF
CDR3nt: TGCAGTGTGGGGGCCAATGAAAAACTGTTTTTT
v_gene: TRBV20-1
abundance: NA
d_gene: NA
j_gene: TRBJ1-4

CDR3aa: CASSRTSGRSYNEQFF
CDR3nt: TGTGCCAGCAGCCGGACTAGCGGGAGGTCCTACAATGAGCAGTTCTTC
v_gene: TRBV7-8
abundance: NA
d_gene: TRBD2
j_gene: TRBJ2-1

CDR3aa: CASSQGTTGGYLHGELFF
CDR3nt: TGTGCCAGCAGCCAAGGAACGACAGGGGGCTATCTTCACGGGGAGCTGTTTTTT
v_gene: TRBV4-2
abundance: once
d_gene: TRBD1
j_gene: TRBJ2-2

CDR3aa: CASSRDGQGGFEAFF
CDR3nt: TGTGCCAGTAGTAGGGACGGACAGGGGGGTTTTGAAGCTTTCTTT
v_gene: TRBV19
abundance: few
d_gene: TRBD1
j_gene: TRBJ1-1

CDR3aa: CATAKDRVNQPQHF
CDR3nt: TGTGCCACGGCTAAGGACAGAGTAAATCAGCCCCAGCATTTT
v_gene: TRBV7-2
abundance: NA
d_gene: NA
j_gene: TRBJ1-5

CDR3aa: CASSSLAATDTQYF
CDR3nt: TGTGCCAGCAGCTCCCTAGCGGCCACAGATACGCAGTATTTT
v_gene: TRBV5-4
abundance: NA
d_gene: TRBD2
j_gene: TRBJ2-3

CDR3aa: CASSFGTGVNEKLFF
CDR3nt: TGTGCCAGCAGCTTTGGGACAGGAGTAAATGAAAAACTGTTTTTT
v_gene: TRBV5-6
abundance: few
d_gene: TRBD1
j_gene: TRBJ1-4

CDR3aa: CASSSGGNTGELFF
CDR3nt: TGTGCCAGCAGCAGCGGGGGCAACACCGGGGAGCTGTTTTTT
v_gene: TRBV9
abundance: NA
d_gene: TRBD2
j_gene: TRBJ2-2

CDR3aa: CASSVQGGNTEAFF
CDR3nt: TGTGCCAGCAGTGTACAGGGTGGTAACACTGAAGCTTTCTTT
v_gene: TRBV2
abundance: few
d_gene: NA
j_gene: TRBJ1-1

CDR3aa: CASSKGQNTEAFF
CDR3nt: TGTGCCAGCAGCAAGGGGCAGAACACTGAAGCTTTCTTT
v_gene: TRBV7-3
abundance: NA
d_gene: NA
j_gene: TRBJ1-1

CDR3aa: CASSLQGTSYNEQFF
CDR3nt: TGTGCCAGCAGCCTACAGGGGACTAGTTACAATGAGCAGTTCTTC
v_gene: TRBV7-3
abundance: NA
d_gene: NA
j_gene: TRBJ2-1

CDR3aa: CASSQSGYEQYF
CDR3nt: TGCGCCAGCAGCCAATCGGGGTACGAGCAGTACTTC
v_gene: TRBV4-1
abundance: few
d_gene: NA
j_gene: TRBJ2-7

CDR3aa: CASSSVGDTGELFF
CDR3nt: TGTGCCAGCAGTTCGGTCGGGGACACCGGGGAGCTGTTTTTT
v_gene: TRBV6-5
abundance: NA
d_gene: NA
j_gene: TRBJ2-2

CDR3aa: CASSLDSLSGNTIYF
CDR3nt: TGTGCCAGCAGCTTGGACAGCCTCTCTGGAAACACCATATATTTT
v_gene: TRBV7-2
abundance: NA
d_gene: NA
j_gene: TRBJ1-3

CDR3aa: CASTLGEPYNEQFF
CDR3nt: TGTGCCAGCACCCTCGGAGAACCCTACAATGAGCAGTTCTTC
v_gene: TRBV7-8
abundance: few
d_gene: NA
j_gene: TRBJ2-1

CDR3aa: CASTGHSIYEQYF
CDR3nt: TGTGCCAGCACGGGACATTCGATCTACGAGCAGTACTTC
v_gene: TRBV7-8
abundance: NA
d_gene: NA
j_gene: TRBJ2-7